This paragraph reports one TCR delta chain. In this sample, this clone turned up a few times. Its antigen has not been determined. A far larger clone is just one base off, so this is likely a read error. This same CDR3 is encoded by further DNA sequences in the sample. From its cysteine to its phenylalanine, the CDR3 spans 13 amino acids. Only CDR3 DNA is held: 39 bases, read in frame from base 1. V loses 0 bases, J loses 5 bases, and the germline ends lie 6 bases apart. CDR1 and CDR2 were assigned from the germline V gene as GEAIGNYY and EKD. In both library methods, multiplex PCR was carried out with primers targeting conserved V and J regions of the TCR genes. The amplicons were purified, pooled and then sequenced on an Illumina MiSeq platform. On the study's bioinformatics: V(D)J alignment, clonotype assembly and translation were performed with MiXCR, whereas functionality assessment and CDR3 repertoire analyses were performed with VDJtools. The IMGT definition of CDR3 was applied, and only productive sequences using functional genes were analyzed, with ORF genes and pseudogenes left out. A custom Python script was used to search all patients and controls for identical amino acid CDR3s of major clonotypes (frequency >=5%). A one-sided non-parametric Wilcoxon test was used to compare clonotype frequencies between patients and controls. TCRdb reprocessed the public reads with the caller CATT; rows with the same DNA were merged afterwards. The V and J calls come from TCRdb's annotation, not from the publication. Recorded for this sample are some 730 delta-chain clones; less than 3.5% of them occurred a single time. The ten largest clones add up to roughly 70% of the sample.

The source of the sample is a study of gamma delta lymphoproliferative disorders and STAT genes (dated by TCRdb to the late 2010s). In terms of the full investigation: The LymphoTrack Dx TCRG Assay was used to prepare gamma-chain libraries from at least 50 ng of genomic DNA. Delta-chain libraries followed the EuroClonality-NGS working group standard operating procedure, because no corresponding Invivoscribe delta assay was available. Within a larger immunophenotypic and STAT-mutation study, TCR gamma and delta CDR3 repertoires were profiled by deep sequencing in Tgammadelta lymphoproliferative disease patients and healthy controls. A couple of gamma-chain samples and all delta-chain samples were sequenced twice to confirm results.

Results and caveats for the whole study, not just this receptor: In whole-repertoire clustering, patient gamma repertoires grouped separately from healthy controls, whereas delta repertoires showed no separation between groups. Almost every major gamma and delta clonotype in patients was public, meaning shared with at least one healthy donor, and only two gamma clonotypes were private to disease. The authors pointed out that NGS specificity may be lower at low frequencies, so whether leukemic clones are public or private needs to be confirmed. T cells in controls likely covered a range of maturation stages, whereas leukemic cells were skewed toward terminal effectors, which could potentially limit comparisons between patients and controls.

For TCR sequencing, genomic DNA was taken from peripheral blood mononuclear cells isolated from both patients and controls. Controls were 23 healthy adult blood donors, with a median age of about 60 years and 12 males and roughly 11 females, matched to patients for age and sex. The sample was blood. Recombination linked TRDV2 to TRDJ2, with the D gene call left open. The clonotype was recovered from a human donor in good health. The CDR3 here reads CACDTGVTAQLFF. The DNA reads as follows: TGTGCCTGTGACACCGGAGTAACAGCACAACTCTTCTTT.